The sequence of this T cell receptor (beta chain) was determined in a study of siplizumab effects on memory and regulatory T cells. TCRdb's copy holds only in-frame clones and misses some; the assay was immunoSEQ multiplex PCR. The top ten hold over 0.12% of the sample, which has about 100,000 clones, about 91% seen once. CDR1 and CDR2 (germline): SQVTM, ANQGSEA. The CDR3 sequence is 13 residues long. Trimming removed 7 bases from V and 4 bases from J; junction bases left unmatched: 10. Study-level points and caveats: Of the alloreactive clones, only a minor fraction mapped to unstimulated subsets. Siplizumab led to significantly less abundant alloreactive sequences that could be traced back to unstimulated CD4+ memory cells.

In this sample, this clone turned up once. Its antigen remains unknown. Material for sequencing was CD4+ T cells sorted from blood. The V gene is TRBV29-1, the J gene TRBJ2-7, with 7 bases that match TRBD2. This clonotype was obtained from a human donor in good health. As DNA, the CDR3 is TGCAGCGCCCGATTGGGGGGGTATTACGAGCAGTACTTC. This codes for CSARLGGYYEQYF.